This TCR beta chain was retrieved from a study of shared clonotypes between healthy human individuals. General study findings and limits: The study found lower generation probabilities in non-shared clonotypes than in those shared by all four donors.

The length of the CDR3 is 15 residues. V was pared by 3 bases and J by 0 bases, with 9 bases between. CDR1 MDHEN and CDR2 SYDVKM come from the germline V gene. Notes on this clone: The antigen is unknown.

The repertoire was sequenced with immunoSEQ multiplex PCR; TCRdb's copy has only in-frame clones and lacks some. The sample has over a million clones; more than 75% are singletons. This rearrangement joins TRBV28 to TRBJ1-3; D perhaps matches TRBD1 (5 bases). The sample was memory CD4+ T cells from PBMCs. The sample's subset: CD45RA-negative fraction. The receptor comes from a man between 18 and 29 years old in good health. Some clones in this sample may be carry-over from other donors' samples. The CDR3 reads CASSFGGVSGNTIYF. The CDR3 coding sequence is TGTGCCAGCAGTTTTGGGGGTGTCTCTGGAAACACCATATATTTT.